A selection of T cell receptor beta chains follows, all from one sample in a study of T cell responses to AZD1222 COVID-19 vaccine. Sequencing was performed with immunoSEQ multiplex PCR; in TCRdb, only in-frame clones are kept and a portion is missing. The sample lists about 200,000 clones; around 94% were seen once. This material consisted of peripheral blood, taken on day 0 of AZD1222 vaccination. The receptors originated from an adult in good health. CDR3s include the opening cysteine and the closing phenylalanine or tryptophan. The order of the fields is J gene, D gene, clone size, V gene, CDR3 length, CDR3 DNA, CDR3 protein. A D gene is named only where the DNA matches it firmly. Some rows have no size entry. The others give once, few or many, or a class for an expanded clone.

J gene: TRBJ1-2; D gene: NA; clone size: NA; V gene: TRBV9; CDR3 length: 14; CDR3 DNA: TGTGCCAGCAGCGTGGGAGGGCCTAACTATGGCTACACCTTC; CDR3 protein: CASSVGGPNYGYTF
J gene: TRBJ1-2; D gene: NA; clone size: NA; V gene: TRBV6-2/TRBV6-3; CDR3 length: 14; CDR3 DNA: TGTGCCAGCAGTCTTATGGACCCAACCCATGGCTACACCTTC; CDR3 protein: CASSLMDPTHGYTF
J gene: TRBJ1-6; D gene: NA; clone size: NA; V gene: TRBV13; CDR3 length: 14; CDR3 DNA: TGTGCCAGCAGCTTACAGACGACTAGCTCACCCCTCCACTTT; CDR3 protein: CASSLQTTSSPLHF
J gene: TRBJ1-2; D gene: NA; clone size: NA; V gene: TRBV19; CDR3 length: 12; CDR3 DNA: TGTGCCAGTAGTACCATCCTGGGGGGCTACACCTTC; CDR3 protein: CASSTILGGYTF
J gene: TRBJ2-5; D gene: TRBD2; clone size: once; V gene: TRBV9; CDR3 length: 13; CDR3 DNA: TGTGCCAGCGGGGGACTAGCGGCCGAGACCCAGTACTTC; CDR3 protein: CASGGLAAETQYF
J gene: TRBJ1-6; D gene: NA; clone size: NA; V gene: TRBV5-1; CDR3 length: 14; CDR3 DNA: TGCGCCAGCAGCTTGGCAGGCTTAGGTTCACCCCTCCACTTT; CDR3 protein: CASSLAGLGSPLHF
J gene: TRBJ2-1; D gene: TRBD2; clone size: NA; V gene: TRBV6-6; CDR3 length: 15; CDR3 DNA: TGTGCCAGCAGCCCGCTAGCGGGGGGTTACAATGAGCAGTTCTTC; CDR3 protein: CASSPLAGGYNEQFF
J gene: TRBJ1-1; D gene: NA; clone size: NA; V gene: TRBV5-4; CDR3 length: 15; CDR3 DNA: TGTGCCAGCAGCCTGACATGGGGAGTGAACACTGAAGCTTTCTTT; CDR3 protein: CASSLTWGVNTEAFF
J gene: TRBJ2-2; D gene: NA; clone size: NA; V gene: TRBV7-8; CDR3 length: 14; CDR3 DNA: TGTGCCAGCAGCCGCCCGACTTTAACCGGGGAGCTGTTTTTT; CDR3 protein: CASSRPTLTGELFF
J gene: TRBJ2-1; D gene: TRBD2; clone size: NA; V gene: TRBV10-2; CDR3 length: 15; CDR3 DNA: TGCGCCAGCAGTGCCGGGCGGGGGGGCGTCAATGAGCAGTTCTTC; CDR3 protein: CASSAGRGGVNEQFF
J gene: TRBJ1-4; D gene: NA; clone size: NA; V gene: TRBV6-6; CDR3 length: 13; CDR3 DNA: TGTGCCAGCAGTATAAGGGATTTAGAAAAACTGTTTTTT; CDR3 protein: CASSIRDLEKLFF
J gene: TRBJ1-4; D gene: TRBD1; clone size: NA; V gene: TRBV5-1; CDR3 length: 15; CDR3 DNA: TGCGCCAGCAGCTCTCCGGGACAGCTTAATGAAAAACTGTTTTTT; CDR3 protein: CASSSPGQLNEKLFF
J gene: TRBJ1-5; D gene: NA; clone size: NA; V gene: TRBV6-6; CDR3 length: 16; CDR3 DNA: TGTGCCAGCAGTTACGGGGCCTCAGATAGCAATCAGCCCCAGCATTTT; CDR3 protein: CASSYGASDSNQPQHF
J gene: TRBJ1-1; D gene: NA; clone size: NA; V gene: TRBV6-5; CDR3 length: 13; CDR3 DNA: TGTGCCAGCAGTTTCCGAAAACGGGGGGGAGCTTTCTTT; CDR3 protein: CASSFRKRGGAFF
J gene: TRBJ1-2; D gene: NA; clone size: NA; V gene: TRBV18; CDR3 length: 15; CDR3 DNA: TGTGCCAGCTCACAGGCTCCGGACATCGGCTATGGCTACACCTTC; CDR3 protein: CASSQAPDIGYGYTF
J gene: TRBJ2-3; D gene: NA; clone size: NA; V gene: TRBV4-1; CDR3 length: 15; CDR3 DNA: TGCGCCAGCAGCCAAAGGGACGGAAGCACAGATACGCAGTATTTT; CDR3 protein: CASSQRDGSTDTQYF
J gene: TRBJ1-3; D gene: TRBD1; clone size: NA; V gene: TRBV2; CDR3 length: 15; CDR3 DNA: TGTGCCAGCAGTCCCTCGACAGGGTCTAGAAACACCATATATTTT; CDR3 protein: CASSPSTGSRNTIYF
J gene: TRBJ2-7; D gene: TRBD2; clone size: NA; V gene: TRBV10-3; CDR3 length: 15; CDR3 DNA: TGTGCCATCAGTGTGGGGACTAGCGGGGGGCACGAGCAGTACTTC; CDR3 protein: CAISVGTSGGHEQYF
J gene: TRBJ1-3; D gene: NA; clone size: NA; V gene: TRBV6-5; CDR3 length: 14; CDR3 DNA: TGTGCCAGCAGCCGACAGTACCGTGGAAACACCATATATTTT; CDR3 protein: CASSRQYRGNTIYF
J gene: TRBJ1-6; D gene: TRBD1; clone size: NA; V gene: TRBV29-1; CDR3 length: 14; CDR3 DNA: TGCAGCGGGCCGGGACAGGGTCTGGAGTCACCCCTCCACTTT; CDR3 protein: CSGPGQGLESPLHF
J gene: TRBJ2-7; D gene: NA; clone size: NA; V gene: TRBV11-2; CDR3 length: 14; CDR3 DNA: TGTGCCAGCAGCCCGGGACTTTCATCCTACGAGCAGTACTTC; CDR3 protein: CASSPGLSSYEQYF
J gene: TRBJ2-7; D gene: NA; clone size: few; V gene: TRBV28; CDR3 length: 13; CDR3 DNA: TGTGCCAGCAGGAAGGACAGCTCCTACGAGCAGTACTTC; CDR3 protein: CASRKDSSYEQYF
J gene: TRBJ1-2; D gene: TRBD1; clone size: NA; V gene: TRBV11-2; CDR3 length: 16; CDR3 DNA: TGTGCCAGCAGCTCCCTCCGGGACAGACTGAACTATGGCTACACCTTC; CDR3 protein: CASSSLRDRLNYGYTF
J gene: TRBJ2-1; D gene: NA; clone size: NA; V gene: TRBV5-1; CDR3 length: 17; CDR3 DNA: TGCGCCAGCAGCCCAAACCCCGGTATCCAAGGAGTCAATGAGCAGTTCTTC; CDR3 protein: CASSPNPGIQGVNEQFF